The 13 T cell receptor beta chains listed next were all sequenced from one sample in a study of blood T cell repertoires in COVID-19. Sequenced by immunoSEQ multiplex PCR; TCRdb stores in-frame clones only, minus some. The profile shows about 210,000 clones, around 83% of them singletons. The specimen was peripheral blood. The receptors derive from a man aged 50-60 years with active or convalescent COVID-19.

In this sample, this clone turned up once. The rearrangement joins TRBV5-6 to TRBJ2-1; TRBD1 matches at 7 bases. CDR1 is SGHDT, CDR2 YYEEEE, per germline. This CDR3 is 14 amino acids long. The V segment lost 3 bases and the J segment 8 bases; nucleotides outside the gene matches: 8. Written as DNA, the CDR3 is TGTGCCAGCAGCTCCCGGGACAGTTCCCATGAGCAGTTCTTC. Its protein is CASSSRDSSHEQFF.

V usage is TRBV5-1 and J usage is TRBJ1-1, with D perhaps TRBD1 (5 bases). This CDR3 is 14 amino acids long. The germline gives CDR1 SGHRS, CDR2 YFSETQ. The V gene lost 3 bases and the J gene lost 4 bases, with 13 bases spanning the gap. CDR3 nucleotide sequence: TGCGCCAGCAGCTCCCCGGCCCAGGGCACTGAAGCTTTCTTT. This sequence encodes CASSSPAQGTEAFF.

The chain uses TRBV11-2 and TRBJ1-2, with D hard to call. CDR1 and CDR2 (germline): SGHAT, FQNNGV. Deletions cut 4 bases from V and 4 bases from J, with 13 bases between. The CDR3 runs 14 residues. CDR3 amino acids: CASSSAGRGYGYTF. DNA of the CDR3: TGTGCCAGCAGCTCCGCAGGACGGGGCTATGGCTACACCTTC.

The gene calls are TRBV18 and TRBJ1-5; 8 nucleotides align to TRBD1. The CDR3 has 14 amino acids. V lost 6 bases and J lost 6; bases outside the gene matches: 7. In germline, CDR1 is KGHSH, CDR2 LQKENI. Written as DNA, the CDR3 is TGTGCCAGCTCCCGGACAGGGAAGGGTCAGCCCCAGCATTTT. Translated, it gives CASSRTGKGQPQHF.

The CDR3 loop reads CATSGPSQETQYF. CDR3 nucleotide sequence: TGTGCCACCTCCGGTCCTTCCCAAGAGACCCAGTACTTC. The genes are TRBV7-9 and TRBJ2-5; D gene unclear. V shed 10 bases and J shed 1 base, with 13 bases lying between them. Germline V CDR1 and CDR2: SEHNR, FQNEAQ (reference sequence). CDR3 length: 13 residues.

V usage is TRBV18 and J usage is TRBJ2-1; 12 bases align to TRBD2. CDR1 and CDR2 (germline): KGHSH, LQKENI. The CDR3 runs to 16 residues. V lost 5 bases to trimming and J lost 8 bases; unmatched junction nucleotides: 10. CDR3 nucleotide sequence: TGTGCCAGCTCATCAGGACTAGCGGGGTTGGGCGATGAGCAGTTCTTC. This codes for CASSSGLAGLGDEQFF.

J is TRBJ2-7 and V is TRBV5-1, with a possible D match to TRBD1 (6 bases). V lost 0 bases, J lost 6 bases, and 16 bases lay in between. This CDR3 comprises 15 residues. Germline assignment: CDR1 SGHRS and CDR2 YFSETQ. CDR3 amino acids: CASSLEGLGRGEQYF. The CDR3 coding sequence is TGCGCCAGCAGCTTGGAGGGCCTCGGCAGGGGCGAGCAGTACTTC.

This clone was observed a handful of times. The chain combines TRBV2 with TRBJ2-1; TRBD1 aligns across 9 bases. CDR1 and CDR2 from the germline V gene are SNHLY and FYNNEI. The CDR3 runs to 14 residues. J gave up 6 bases and V 4 bases, and 4 bases lay outside the gene matches. CDR3 nucleotide sequence: TGTGCCAGCAGTGGTCCGGACAGGGGCAATGAGCAGTTCTTC. It codes for CASSGPDRGNEQFF.

The chain employs TRBV29-1 and TRBJ2-3, with 8 bases matching TRBD1. This CDR3 is 14 amino acids long. The germline V gene encodes CDR1 SQVTM and CDR2 ANQGSEA. V lost 7 bases, J lost 3 bases, and 9 bases stayed unmatched. CDR3 bases: TGCAGCGCTCTGGACAGGGTTAGGACAGATACGCAGTATTTT. Encoded protein: CSALDRVRTDTQYF.

The genes are TRBV6-2 or TRBV6-3 and TRBJ2-7; the match to TRBD2 covers 9 bases. Per germline, CDR1 MNHEY and CDR2 SVGEGT. The trim removed 0 bases at V and 4 bases at J, leaving 19 bases unmatched. The CDR3 extends over 20 amino acids. CDR3 nucleotides: TGTGCCAGCAGTTACTCGATACAGCTGACCGTTACTAGCGGGCCTTACGAGCAGTACTTC. It translates to CASSYSIQLTVTSGPYEQYF.

The rearrangement uses TRBV5-4 and TRBJ2-3; 8 bases are a match to TRBD2. The trim removed 0 bases at V and 2 bases at J, leaving 5 bases unmatched. The CDR3 extends over 16 amino acids. Looked up from germline, CDR1 is SGHNT and CDR2 is YYREEE (reference sequence). The DNA of the CDR3 is TGTGCCAGCAGCTTGGAGTTAGCGGGATTCACAGATACGCAGTATTTT. It encodes CASSLELAGFTDTQYF.

This chain connects TRBV19 to TRBJ2-7; TRBD1 agrees at 9 bases. Germline V gene sequence: CDR1 LNHDA, CDR2 SQIVND (reference sequence). This CDR3 is built from 17 residues. With V trimmed by 5 bases and J by 4 bases, 15 bases remained unmatched. The DNA of the CDR3 is TGTGCCAGTAGTCTCGAATCCTTCGGGACAGGGAAGTACGAGCAGTACTTC. Protein sequence: CASSLESFGTGKYEQYF.

The V call is TRBV3-1 (or the pseudogene TRBV3-2), the J call TRBJ2-7; D may be TRBD1 (6 bases). Trimming left V 4 bases short and J 5 bases short, with 15 bases between. Looked up from germline, CDR1 is LGHDT and CDR2 is YNNKEL (reference sequence). CDR3 length: 14 amino acids. The CDR3 spells CASSPGLKGDEQYF. In DNA, the CDR3 is TGTGCCAGCAGCCCGGGGCTCAAGGGGGACGAGCAGTACTTC.